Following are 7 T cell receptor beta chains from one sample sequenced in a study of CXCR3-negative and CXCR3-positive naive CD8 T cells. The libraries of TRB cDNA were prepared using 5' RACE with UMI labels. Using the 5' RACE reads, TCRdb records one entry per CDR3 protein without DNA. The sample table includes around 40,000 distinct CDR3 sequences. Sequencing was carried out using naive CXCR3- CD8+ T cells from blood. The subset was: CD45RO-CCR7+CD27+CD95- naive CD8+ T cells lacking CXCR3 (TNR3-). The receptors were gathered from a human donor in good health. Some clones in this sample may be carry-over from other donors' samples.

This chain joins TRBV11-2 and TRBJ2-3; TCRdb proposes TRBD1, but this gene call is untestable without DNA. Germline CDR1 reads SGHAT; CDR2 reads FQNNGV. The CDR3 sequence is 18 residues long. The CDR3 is CASSYQDGGPGRTDTQYF.

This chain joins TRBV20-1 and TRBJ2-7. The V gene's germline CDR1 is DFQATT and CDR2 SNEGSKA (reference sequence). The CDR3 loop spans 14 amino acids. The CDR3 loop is CSARDRLEPLEQYF.

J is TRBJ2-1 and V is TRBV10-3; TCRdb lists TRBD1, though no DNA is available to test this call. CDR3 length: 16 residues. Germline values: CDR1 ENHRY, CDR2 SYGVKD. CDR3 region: CAISEPGLSSYNEQFF.

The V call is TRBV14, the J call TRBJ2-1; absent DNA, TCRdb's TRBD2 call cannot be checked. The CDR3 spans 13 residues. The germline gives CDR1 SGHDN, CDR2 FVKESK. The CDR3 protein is CASSRTSANEQFF.

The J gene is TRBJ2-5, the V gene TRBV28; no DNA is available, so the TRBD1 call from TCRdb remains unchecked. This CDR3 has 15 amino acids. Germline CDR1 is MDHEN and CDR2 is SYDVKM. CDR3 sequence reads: CATRTGGILQETQYF.

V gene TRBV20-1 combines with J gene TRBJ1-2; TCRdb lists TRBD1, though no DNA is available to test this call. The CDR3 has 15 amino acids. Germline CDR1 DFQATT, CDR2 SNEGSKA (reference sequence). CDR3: CSARDPAGGDYGYTF.

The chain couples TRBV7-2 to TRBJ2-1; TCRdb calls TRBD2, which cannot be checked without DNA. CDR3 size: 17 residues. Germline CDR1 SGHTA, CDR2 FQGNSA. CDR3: CASSSPPEASERNEQFF. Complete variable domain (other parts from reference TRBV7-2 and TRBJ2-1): GAGVSQSPSNKVTEKGKDVELRCDPISGHTALYWYRQSLGQGLEFLIYFQGNSAPDKSGLPSDRFSAERTGGSVSTLTIQRTQQEDSAVYLCASSSPPEASERNEQFFGPGTRLTVL.